Below are 31 T cell receptor beta chains sequenced from a single sample in a study of cytomegalovirus exposure and HLA in healthy donors. Primers included in the PCR were 60 Vbeta and 13 Jbeta primers. Repertoires were generated with immunoSEQ multiplex PCR, while TCRdb's copy carries only in-frame clones and drops some. The repertoire includes some 120,000 clones, around 80% of them detected once, and about 1.1% sits in the top ten. Source material: PBMCs. These receptors all stem from a woman between 25 and 40 years old in good health and CMV-seronegative.

This chain joins TRBV10-1 and TRBJ1-1, with 10 bases that match TRBD1. CDR1 and CDR2 (germline): WNHNN, SYGVQD (reference sequence). V was pared by 2 bases and J by 1 base, with 1 base of the junction left unmatched. The CDR3 has 15 amino acids. CDR3 DNA: TGCGCCAGCAGTGAGCGGACAGGGGGGAACACTGAAGCTTTCTTT. This codes for CASSERTGGNTEAFF.

V usage is TRBV18 and J usage is TRBJ2-2, with TRBD2 identical over 9 bases. The V segment lost 4 bases and the J segment 3 bases; nucleotides outside the gene matches: 6. Germline V lookup: CDR1 KGHSH, CDR2 LQKENI. The CDR3 contains 16 residues. The CDR3 protein is CASSLQAGGDTGELFF. The CDR3 DNA is TGTGCCAGCTCACTTCAGGCGGGAGGGGACACCGGGGAGCTGTTTTTT.

This chain uses TRBV6-6 with TRBJ2-7; weak D call: TRBD2 (6 bases). V was trimmed by 5 bases and J by 0 bases, leaving 8 bases between them. Germline lookup yields CDR1 MNHNY and CDR2 SVGAGI (reference sequence). This CDR3 comprises 13 residues. The CDR3 region has the DNA TGTGCCAGCAGTCTTAGCGGCTCCTACGAGCAGTACTTC. It yields the protein CASSLSGSYEQYF.

The J gene is TRBJ2-5, the V gene TRBV9; 7 bases are a match to TRBD2. V shed 3 bases, J shed 4 bases, and the junction held 15 bases outside the gene matches. CDR1 is SGDLS, CDR2 YYNGEE, per germline. CDR3 length equals 17 residues. Written as DNA, the CDR3 is TGTGCCAGCAGCGCCCACGCGGGGGACGGCTTTGGAGAGACCCAGTACTTC. This sequence encodes CASSAHAGDGFGETQYF.

The V gene is TRBV6-5, the J gene TRBJ1-5, with D possibly TRBD1 on 6 matching bases. The CDR3 totals 14 residues. Germline-derived CDR1 and CDR2 are MNHEY and SVGAGI. The V and J ends lost 6 bases and 6 bases respectively, with 15 bases between them. The CDR3 spells CASRTGGHSQPQHF. The CDR3 region has the DNA TGTGCCAGCAGAACGGGGGGGCATAGTCAGCCCCAGCATTTT.

The V and J genes are TRBV5-4 and TRBJ2-6; 7 nucleotides match TRBD1. In germline, CDR1 is SGHNT, CDR2 YYREEE (reference sequence). With 4 bases clipped from V and 2 bases from J, the junction kept 15 bases outside the gene matches. CDR3 size: 19 residues. The CDR3 region is CASSPASLAQGTGANVLTF. CDR3 DNA: TGTGCCAGCAGCCCGGCCAGCCTCGCACAGGGGACTGGGGCCAACGTCCTGACTTTC.

The rearrangement uses TRBV2 and TRBJ1-2; tentatively, D is TRBD1 (5 bases). The CDR3 has 14 residues. V was shortened by 3 bases and J by 5 bases, with 13 bases between the two germline ends. In germline, CDR1 is SNHLY, CDR2 FYNNEI. This CDR3 reads CASSEIGVRYGYTF. CDR3 DNA sequence: TGTGCCAGCAGTGAGATAGGGGTTCGGTATGGCTACACCTTC.

The rearrangement links TRBV6-1 to TRBJ1-2, with unresolved D. The CDR3 spans 13 residues. The V gene lost 1 base and the J gene lost 2 bases, with 5 bases spanning the gap. Germline CDR1 is MNHNS and CDR2 is SASEGT. The DNA of the CDR3 is TGTGCCAGCAGTGAAGGGCAGAACTATGGCTACACCTTC. This translates into CASSEGQNYGYTF.

Only a few counts were recorded for this clone. The chain joins TRBV12-2 to TRBJ2-7; the table's TRBD2 call for D was not verified on the DNA. TRBV12-2 is listed as a pseudogene. The CDR3 totals 16 residues. Written as DNA, the CDR3 is TGTGCAAGTCGCTCCCGGGGGACCGGTAGCTCCTACGAGCAGTACTTC. It is translated as CASRSRGTGSSYEQYF.

This clone was counted a single time. This sequence joins TRBV4-3 and TRBJ2-7, with a possible D match to TRBD2 (6 bases). The CDR3 runs to 16 residues. The ends were cut back, 1 base at V and 2 bases at J, with 15 bases in the middle. Per the germline V gene, CDR1 is LGHNA and CDR2 is YSLEER. The DNA for the CDR3 is TGCGCCAGCAGCCAAGTGTTGGGACTCCAAACCTACGAGCAGTACTTC. This codes for CASSQVLGLQTYEQYF.

The chain joins TRBV7-2 to TRBJ2-7, with unresolved D. V lost 4 bases, J lost 0 bases, and 7 bases lay in between. The length of the CDR3 is 13 residues. Germline V lookup: CDR1 SGHTA, CDR2 FQGNSA. The CDR3 is CASSSPPSYEQYF. The CDR3 nucleotides read TGTGCCAGCAGCTCCCCTCCCTCCTACGAGCAGTACTTC.

The CDR3 protein is CASRPQGAYNQPQHF. CDR3 in DNA: TGTGCCAGCAGGCCACAGGGGGCATACAATCAGCCCCAGCATTTT. V and J are TRBV6-5 and TRBJ1-5; 9 nucleotides agree with TRBD1. CDR1 is MNHEY and CDR2 is SVGAGI in the germline V gene. The CDR3 length is 15 residues. The V segment lost 6 bases and the J segment 3 bases; nucleotides outside the gene matches: 6.

V gene TRBV30 combines with J gene TRBJ1-1; D is unresolved. Trimming took off 3 bases at V and 6 bases at J, with 8 bases between the two ends. CDR3 length: 11 amino acids. In germline, CDR1 is GTSNPN, CDR2 SVGIG (reference sequence). As DNA, the CDR3 is TGTGCCTGGAGGAGGGAGGCTGAAGCTTTCTTT. It codes for CAWRREAEAFF.

This clone was detected a few times. The rearrangement joins TRBV5-1 to TRBJ1-4, with 7 bases identical to TRBD1. This CDR3 comprises 15 residues. V shed 0 bases and J 4 bases; nucleotides not matched to a gene: 3. Germline CDR1 and CDR2: SGHRS and YFSETQ. The CDR3 DNA follows: TGCGCCAGCAGCTTGGGGGACAGAAATAATGAAAAACTGTTTTTT. Protein product: CASSLGDRNNEKLFF.

This sequence joins TRBV6-5 and TRBJ2-5, with 8 bases aligning to TRBD1. Germline loops: CDR1 MNHEY, CDR2 SVGAGI. The V segment lost 5 bases and the J segment 2 bases; nucleotides outside the gene matches: 7. This CDR3 region has 15 residues. The CDR3 spells CASSRTGLRQETQYF. Here the CDR3 DNA reads TGTGCCAGCAGTCGGACAGGGCTGAGGCAAGAGACCCAGTACTTC.

The rearrangement uses TRBV21-1 and TRBJ2-7; the table's D call of TRBD2 was not tested on the DNA. The end of the DNA aligns better with TRBJ2-1, so the J call may be wrong. TRBV21-1 corresponds to a pseudogene. This CDR3 is 16 amino acids long. The CDR3: CASSKVPSGNNNEQFF. The CDR3 nucleotides read TGTGCCAGCAGCAAAGTCCCTAGCGGAAACAACAATGAGCAGTTCTTC.

The rearrangement links TRBV4-1 to TRBJ2-3, with no clear D. The CDR3 sequence is 15 residues long. V dropped 4 bases and J dropped 1 base, with 12 bases sitting between them. Germline V gene data show CDR1 as MGHRA and CDR2 as YSYEKL. CDR3 in DNA: TGCGCCAGCAGCCCTCGGTTAGTCGGCACAGATACGCAGTATTTT. Protein: CASSPRLVGTDTQYF.

The gene calls are TRBV4-3 and TRBJ2-5, with D possibly being TRBD2 (6 bases). The CDR3 has 16 residues. V lost 0 bases, J lost 5 bases, and 16 bases lay in between. CDR1 is LGHNA, CDR2 YSLEER, per germline. The CDR3 DNA follows: TGCGCCAGCAGCCAAGATCGGCGGCAGGGAGGCGAGACCCAGTACTTC. Encoded protein: CASSQDRRQGGETQYF.

The chain recombines TRBV6-1 with TRBJ1-2; D ambiguous. V was clipped by 7 bases and J by 1 base, with 4 bases between them. The CDR3 contains 11 residues. CDR1 MNHNS and CDR2 SASEGT come from the germline V gene. The CDR3 nucleotides are TGTGCCAGCACATTTAACTATGGCTACACCTTC. This encodes CASTFNYGYTF.

The chain recombines TRBV6-1 with TRBJ1-1; D unclear. V was shortened by 0 bases and J by 3 bases, with 5 bases between the two germline ends. CDR1 is MNHNS and CDR2 is SASEGT in the germline V gene. The CDR3 extends over 13 amino acids. The chain's CDR3 is CASSEARDTEAFF. CDR3 DNA: TGTGCCAGCAGTGAAGCGAGGGACACTGAAGCTTTCTTT.

V usage is TRBV12-5 and J usage is TRBJ1-1, with 8 positions matching TRBD1. CDR1 is LGHNT, CDR2 FRNRAP, per germline. The CDR3 contains 17 residues. With 2 bases clipped from V and 2 bases from J, the junction kept 10 bases outside the gene matches. Written as DNA, the CDR3 is TGTGCTAGTGGTTTGTCCTTTGACAGGGGCGCTAACACTGAAGCTTTCTTT. Translated: CASGLSFDRGANTEAFF.

The rearrangement links TRBV2 to TRBJ1-4, with 7 bases identical to TRBD1. The CDR3 totals 14 residues. The J segment lost 10 bases and the V segment lost 9 bases, leaving 14 bases of the junction unmatched. Germline V gives CDR1 SNHLY, CDR2 FYNNEI. The CDR3: CASLTDRDIGKLFF. In DNA, the CDR3 is TGTGCCAGTTTGACCGACAGGGACATTGGAAAACTGTTTTTT.

This clone was counted between two and nine times. The genes are TRBV6-5 and TRBJ2-3, with D maybe TRBD1 (5 bases). Germline assignment: CDR1 MNHEY and CDR2 SVGAGI. The CDR3 is 13 amino acids. Trimming took 6 bases from V and 6 from J, leaving 13 bases between them. The CDR3 is CASRKGLWDTQYF. CDR3 DNA sequence: TGTGCCAGCAGGAAGGGGCTTTGGGATACGCAGTATTTT.

The chain uses TRBV2 and TRBJ2-1; no reliable D call. The V gene lost 11 bases and the J gene lost 0 bases, with 11 bases spanning the gap. The CDR3 is made up of 13 amino acids. CDR1 is SNHLY, CDR2 FYNNEI, per germline. This CDR3 reads CAGRQSSYNEQFF. As DNA, the CDR3 is TGTGCCGGCCGACAAAGCTCCTACAATGAGCAGTTCTTC.

The CDR3 DNA reads TGTGCCAGCAGCCCAGACACCTCTTTTCTTTGGGCCCTCCACTTT. Residues: CASSPDTSFLWALHF. V and J are TRBV11-2 and TRBJ1-6; D gene ambiguous. This CDR3 is built from 15 residues. The germline V gene encodes CDR1 SGHAT and CDR2 FQNNGV. V lost 5 bases to trimming and J lost 14 bases, with 22 bases between them. Full variable domain (missing parts from reference TRBV11-2 and TRBJ1-6): EAGVAQSPRYKIIEKRQSVAFWCNPISGHATLYWYQQILGQGPKLLIQFQNNGVVDDSQLPKDRFSAERLKGVDSTLKIQPAKLEDSAVYLCASSPDTSFLWALHFGNGTRLTVT.

The gene calls are TRBV5-6 and TRBJ2-3, with 7 bases lining up with TRBD2. V gave up 0 bases and J gave up 1 base; unmatched junction bases: 8. CDR1 is SGHDT, CDR2 YYEEEE, per germline. The CDR3 is made up of 17 amino acids. CDR3 bases: TGTGCCAGCAGCTTGGCGGGGGGTCGGGGGGGCACAGATACGCAGTATTTT. It codes for CASSLAGGRGGTDTQYF. The entire variable domain, with the rest obtained from reference TRBV5-6 and TRBJ2-3, is as follows: DAGVTQSPTHLIKTRGQQVTLRCSPKSGHDTVSWYQQALGQGPQFIFQYYEEEERQRGNFPDRFSGHQFPNYSSELNVNALLLGDSALYLCASSLAGGRGGTDTQYFGPGTRLTVL.

This rearrangement joins TRBV6-5 to TRBJ1-3; 7 bases agree with TRBD1. V was clipped by 5 bases and J by 5 bases; unmatched bases: 3. The germline gives CDR1 MNHEY, CDR2 SVGAGI. There are 13 residues in the CDR3. The CDR3 loop is CASSDRVRNTIYF. CDR3 nucleotides: TGTGCCAGCAGTGACAGGGTTAGAAACACCATATATTTT.

CDR3 coding DNA: TGTGCCAGCTCTCCAGGACAGGCCCCTAATGAAAAACTGTTTTTT. Its protein is CASSPGQAPNEKLFF. The chain is built from TRBV18 and TRBJ1-4, with 7 positions matching TRBD1. Germline V lookup: CDR1 KGHSH, CDR2 LQKENI. There are 15 residues in the CDR3. Trimming at V came to 6 bases and at J to 3 bases, leaving 7 bases not matched to a gene.

The rearrangement joins TRBV27 to TRBJ2-3; 7 bases are a match to TRBD2. CDR3 size: 15 residues. Trimming at V came to 9 bases and at J to 2 bases, leaving 11 bases not matched to a gene. The V gene's germline CDR1 is MNHEY and CDR2 SMNVEV (reference sequence). CDR3 in amino acids: CASTSAGLITDTQYF. In nucleotides, the CDR3 is TGTGCCAGTACCTCAGCGGGATTAATCACAGATACGCAGTATTTT.

With respect to this clone: The junction departs from germline at one end; a sequencing error may be responsible. The gene calls are TRBV7-9 and TRBJ2-1; D is perhaps TRBD1 (6 bases). The germline V gene encodes CDR1 SEHNR and CDR2 FQNEAQ (reference sequence). There are 15 residues in the CDR3. CDR3 sequence reads: CSSSSQGSLYNEQFF. The CDR3 DNA reads as TGTTCCAGCAGCTCACAGGGTTCCCTCTACAATGAGCAGTTCTTC.

The chain is built from TRBV21-1 and TRBJ2-7; the table's D gene call, TRBD1, was not cross checked with the DNA. TRBV21-1 is a listed pseudogene. The CDR3 spans 14 residues. The CDR3 coding sequence is TGTGCCAGCAGCAAAGAACAGGGAAGTTACGAGCAGTACTTC. This sequence encodes CASSKEQGSYEQYF.